This entry concerns a single T cell receptor beta chain. Its antigen is not identified. In the PCR, 60 Vbeta and 13 Jbeta primers were used. The data were produced by immunoSEQ multiplex PCR, yet TCRdb's version contains in-frame clones alone and is incomplete. Of fewer than 250,000 clones in the sample, about 74% were seen once. The data derive from a study of cytomegalovirus exposure and HLA in healthy donors. Study observations and caveats: Within an earlier analysis, most TCR beta V segments proved productive either about 87% or about 30% of the time.

In germline, CDR1 is SGHTA, CDR2 FQGNSA. V lost 6 bases, J lost 8 bases, and 8 bases stayed unmatched. CDR3 length: 13 residues. Sequenced input: PBMCs. The clonotype comes from a woman aged 25 to 39 in good health and CMV-seronegative. The rearrangement links TRBV7-2 to TRBJ1-2; 8 nucleotides agree with TRBD1. The DNA for the CDR3 is TGTGCCAGCAGGCCAGGGGGCTCTGGAGGCTACACCTTC. It yields the protein CASRPGGSGGYTF.